These 25 T cell receptor beta chains were all obtained from the same sample, sequenced in a study of response to subunit inactivated influenza vaccine. TCRdb ran MiXCR on the RT-PCR reads and lists one entry per CDR3 protein. This table holds about 620,000 distinct CDR3 sequences, about 11% found once. This sample was shared with a second study, whose subject was T cells expressing NK-cell markers. Per that study: 5'RACE template switching with UMIs generated TCR beta cDNA.

The sequences come from PBMCs from blood, collected on the day of vaccination. These receptors originate from a middle-aged man who received an inactivated influenza vaccine.

This clonotype was seen only a few times. The V call is TRBV7-8, the J call TRBJ1-5; D may be TRBD1 (6 bases). V was pared by 5 bases and J by 3 bases, with 11 bases between. Germline loops: CDR1 SGHVS, CDR2 FQNEAQ. This CDR3 comprises 14 residues. For the CDR3, the DNA is TGTGCCAGCAGCGCGGACAGAATCAATCAGCCCCAGCATTTT. Its translation is CASSADRINQPQHF.

The sample holds a few counts of this clonotype. The chain recombines TRBV7-8 with TRBJ2-5; TRBD1 aligns across 12 bases. CDR1 and CDR2 (germline): SGHVS, FQNEAQ. With V trimmed by 4 bases and J by 5 bases, 5 bases remained unmatched. The CDR3 is 15 amino acids. CDR3 region: CASSSGQGASETQYF. The DNA for the CDR3 is TGTGCCAGCAGCTCGGGACAGGGGGCAAGTGAGACCCAGTACTTC.

The V call is TRBV4-3, the J call TRBJ2-3, with 10 bases fitting TRBD2. The CDR3 extends over 17 amino acids. In germline, CDR1 is LGHNA, CDR2 YSLEER. Unmatched junction bases numbered 7, after V lost 0 bases and J lost 4 bases. The CDR3 protein is CASSQDLGLAGADTQYF. Here the CDR3 DNA reads TGCGCCAGCAGCCAAGATTTGGGCCTAGCGGGGGCAGATACGCAGTATTTT.

A few counts support this clonotype. For the CDR3, the DNA is TGTGCCAGCAGCCAAGAAGGACTAGTCTCCTACGAGCAGTACTTC. Translation gives CASSQEGLVSYEQYF. The rearrangement uses TRBV4-2 and TRBJ2-7; 7 bases match TRBD2. With 0 bases clipped from V and 0 bases from J, the junction kept 2 bases outside the gene matches. The CDR3 loop spans 15 amino acids. The germline CDR1 and CDR2 sequences are LGHNA and YNFKEQ.

The J gene is TRBJ2-2, the V gene TRBV7-9, with a tentative D call TRBD2 (5 bases). CDR1 and CDR2 (germline): SEHNR, FQNEAQ (reference sequence). V was pared by 2 bases and J by 1 base, with 11 bases between. The CDR3 spans 16 residues. The CDR3 loop reads CASSLWPAGNTGELFF. CDR3 DNA: TGTGCCAGCAGCTTATGGCCCGCGGGGAACACCGGGGAGCTGTTTTTT.

The sample holds many counts of this clonotype. The chain couples TRBV6-1 to TRBJ1-5, with TRBD1 matching 8 bases. In germline, CDR1 is MNHNS, CDR2 SASEGT. CDR3 length: 15 residues. Trimming removed 5 bases from V and 2 bases from J; junction bases left unmatched: 5. The CDR3 loop reads CASSRGQGGNQPQHF. CDR3 sequence (DNA): TGTGCCAGCAGTCGTGGACAGGGAGGCAATCAGCCCCAGCATTTT.

The chain has TRBV18 and TRBJ2-7; TRBD1 matches 7 bases. In germline, CDR1 is KGHSH, CDR2 LQKENI. V shed 6 bases and J 4 bases; nucleotides not matched to a gene: 12. CDR3 length: 15 amino acids. The CDR3, as DNA: TGTGCCAGCTCCCCCCGACAGGGACAAAGGTACGAGCAGTACTTC. Its translation: CASSPRQGQRYEQYF. The full variable domain, rest sourced from reference TRBV18 and TRBJ2-7, is NAGVMQNPRHLVRRRGQEARLRCSPMKGHSHVYWYRQLPEEGLKFMVYLQKENIIDESGMPKERFSAEFPKEGPSILRIQQVVRGDSAAYFCASSPRQGQRYEQYFGPGTRLTVT.

The J gene is TRBJ2-1, the V gene TRBV4-2; D may be TRBD1 (6 bases). Germline V gene data show CDR1 as LGHNA and CDR2 as YNFKEQ. The CDR3 is made up of 16 amino acids. V gave up 2 bases and J gave up 0 bases, with 11 bases separating them. As DNA, the CDR3 is TGTGCCAGCAGCCAATCCACAGGGCCCTCCTACAATGAGCAGTTCTTC. Translated: CASSQSTGPSYNEQFF.

This clonotype was seen more than once but under ten times. The chain joins TRBV3-1 to TRBJ2-7; 10 bases agree with TRBD1. The CDR3 totals 16 residues. Trimming took 1 base from V and 3 from J; bases not matched to a gene: 6. Germline CDR1 LGHDT, CDR2 YNNKEL (reference sequence). CDR3 nucleotides: TGTGCCAGCAGCCAAGGACAGGGGGCGGCATACTACGAGCAGTACTTC. The encoded protein is CASSQGQGAAYYEQYF.

V gene TRBV20-1 combines with J gene TRBJ2-2, with 9 bases identical to TRBD2. Germline V gene data show CDR1 as DFQATT and CDR2 as SNEGSKA (reference sequence). The V segment lost 8 bases and the J segment 2 bases; nucleotides outside the gene matches: 6. The CDR3 consists of 14 residues. CDR3 residues: CSSGAGGNTGELFF. DNA of the CDR3: TGCAGTTCAGGAGCGGGGGGTAACACCGGGGAGCTGTTTTTT.

This clonotype was seen ten or more times. The genes are TRBV5-1 and TRBJ2-1, with D unclear. Germline CDR1 reads SGHRS; CDR2 reads YFSETQ. Trimming stripped 1 base from V and 10 bases from J, with 12 bases between. The CDR3 is 13 amino acids. The CDR3 nucleotides are TGCGCCAGCAGCTTGAACGGTGCGCCAGAGCAGTTCTTC. It yields the protein CASSLNGAPEQFF. Supplemented by reference TRBV5-1 and TRBJ2-1, the full variable domain reads KAGVTQTPRYLIKTRGQQVTLSCSPISGHRSVSWYQQTPGQGLQFLFEYFSETQRNKGNFPGRFSGRQFSNSRSEMNVSTLELGDSALYLCASSLNGAPEQFFGPGTRLTVL.

This clonotype has just a few counts. The rearrangement uses TRBV7-2 and TRBJ2-5; 7 positions match TRBD2. Germline CDR1 SGHTA, CDR2 FQGNSA. This CDR3 has 14 amino acids. Trimming cost V 4 bases and J 2 bases; bases outside gene matches: 4. The DNA of the CDR3 is TGTGCCAGCAGCTCGCCGGGACTACAAGAGACCCAGTACTTC. Amino acids: CASSSPGLQETQYF. Using reference TRBV7-2 and TRBJ2-5 for the parts outside the CDR3, the full variable domain is GAGVSQSPSNKVTEKGKDVELRCDPISGHTALYWYRQSLGQGLEFLIYFQGNSAPDKSGLPSDRFSAERTGGSVSTLTIQRTQQEDSAVYLCASSSPGLQETQYFGPGTRLLVL.

This clonotype appeared many times. The chain carries TRBV6-1 and TRBJ2-2; D uncertain. Trimming cost V 7 bases and J 3 bases, with 6 bases left between them. The germline V gene has CDR1 MNHNS and CDR2 SASEGT. This CDR3 has 12 amino acids. The CDR3 region has the DNA TGTGCCAGCATTCGGGACACCGGGGAGCTGTTTTTT. This sequence encodes CASIRDTGELFF.

This chain links TRBV19 with TRBJ2-3, with TRBD2 matching over 13 bases. The CDR3 extends over 15 amino acids. Trimming removed 10 bases from V and 1 base from J; junction bases left unmatched: 5. Looked up from germline, CDR1 is LNHDA and CDR2 is SQIVND (reference sequence). CDR3 region: CATLGLAGGTDTQYF. DNA for the CDR3: TGTGCCACCCTCGGACTAGCGGGAGGCACAGATACGCAGTATTTT.

The chain joins TRBV28 to TRBJ2-6; unclear D gene. CDR1 MDHEN and CDR2 SYDVKM come from the germline V gene. The CDR3 totals 13 residues. V lost 4 bases and J 11 bases, leaving 12 bases between the germline ends. CDR3 in DNA: TGTGCCAGCAGTTCAATACTAAGTTACGTCCTGACTTTC. Protein: CASSSILSYVLTF. The full variable domain, with the rest looked up from reference TRBV28 and TRBJ2-6, is DVKVTQSSRYLVKRTGEKVFLECVQDMDHENMFWYRQDPGLGLRLIYFSYDVKMKEKGDIPEGYSVSREKKERFSLILESASTNQTSMYLCASSSILSYVLTFGAGSRLTVL.

This clonotype has at least ten counts. V usage is TRBV12-3 or TRBV12-4 and J usage is TRBJ2-1; no reliable D call. V lost 8 bases and J 4 bases, leaving 9 bases between the germline ends. There are 12 residues in the CDR3. CDR3: CASLLTYNEQFF. The CDR3 nucleotides are TGTGCCAGCCTGCTTACTTACAATGAGCAGTTCTTC.

The rearrangement uses TRBV20-1 and TRBJ1-1; D gene unclear. Germline CDR1 is DFQATT and CDR2 is SNEGSKA (reference sequence). V gave up 3 bases and J gave up 4 bases, with 12 bases separating them. The CDR3 runs to 13 residues. The CDR3: CSASSVGRTEAFF. CDR3 DNA: TGCAGTGCTAGTTCGGTTGGCCGCACTGAAGCTTTCTTT.

The CDR3 protein is CSGRGGTNSNQPQHF. CDR3 bases: TGCAGTGGTCGGGGCGGCACAAATAGCAATCAGCCCCAGCATTTT. V usage is TRBV20-1 and J usage is TRBJ1-5; tentative D call: TRBD1 (5 bases). Germline-derived CDR1 and CDR2 are DFQATT and SNEGSKA (reference sequence). V dropped 7 bases and J dropped 0 bases, with 16 bases sitting between them. This CDR3 is built from 15 residues.

This clonotype was seen only a few times. CDR3 sequence (DNA): TGTGCCAGCATGGTAGGACAGGGGAGCTACAATCAGCCCCAGCATTTT. This sequence encodes CASMVGQGSYNQPQHF. V gene TRBV6-2 or TRBV6-3 combines with J gene TRBJ1-5; 9 positions agree with TRBD1. The germline CDR1 and CDR2 sequences are MNHEY and SVGEGT. This CDR3 region has 16 residues. V trimming: 7 bases; J trimming: 3 bases; junction bases outside the gene matches: 10.

The rearrangement joins TRBV4-3 to TRBJ2-5, with TRBD1 matching 10 bases. The CDR3 length is 15 residues. Germline loops: CDR1 LGHNA, CDR2 YSLEER. Germline trimming cut 4 bases from V and 5 bases from J; bases unmatched to any gene: 7. Here the CDR3 DNA reads TGCGCCAGCAGCCTTGGACAGGGACAGGGGGAGACCCAGTACTTC. Its translation: CASSLGQGQGETQYF.

In this sample, this clonotype turned up a few times. The chain carries TRBV2 and TRBJ1-1, with D maybe TRBD1 (6 bases). The CDR3 extends over 13 amino acids. V shed 7 bases and J shed 1 base, with 10 bases lying between them. Per the germline V gene, CDR1 is SNHLY and CDR2 is FYNNEI. In DNA form, the CDR3 reads TGTGCCAGCACTATACAGGGGAACACTGAAGCTTTCTTT. Encoded protein: CASTIQGNTEAFF.

The chain uses TRBV4-2 and TRBJ2-5; D is tentatively TRBD1 or TRBD2 (5 bases each). The CDR3 consists of 15 residues. Germline V gene lookup returns CDR1 LGHNA and CDR2 YNFKEQ. Between the trimmed V and J ends, which lost 0 bases and 4 bases, there was a span of 12 bases. The CDR3 region is CASSQEPQGAETQYF. CDR3 bases: TGTGCCAGCAGCCAAGAGCCCCAGGGAGCAGAGACCCAGTACTTC.

This clonotype was picked up a small number of times. The rearrangement uses TRBV6-2 or TRBV6-3 and TRBJ1-1, with TRBD1 matching over 7 bases. The trim removed 6 bases at V and 1 base at J, leaving 11 bases unmatched. CDR1 MNHEY and CDR2 SVGEGT come from the germline V gene. The length of the CDR3 is 16 residues. The CDR3 loop reads CASSRGRDRRNTEAFF. For the CDR3, the DNA is TGTGCCAGCAGCCGGGGGCGGGACAGACGGAACACTGAAGCTTTCTTT.

This clonotype has ten or more counts. The chain carries TRBV20-1 and TRBJ2-7; D is uncertain. The CDR3 has 13 amino acids. V lost 4 bases, J lost 0 bases, and 10 bases lay in between. Germline CDR1 DFQATT, CDR2 SNEGSKA (reference sequence). CDR3 DNA sequence: TGCAGTGCTACCGTGTTGAGCTCCTACGAGCAGTACTTC. It encodes CSATVLSSYEQYF.

The genes are TRBV7-6 and TRBJ1-4; unclear D gene. The germline gives CDR1 SGHVS, CDR2 FNYEAQ. The CDR3 is 14 amino acids. The germline V and J ends were trimmed by 0 bases and 7 bases, with 9 bases remaining between them. The CDR3 region is CASSLAGTVEKLFF. The DNA of the CDR3 is TGTGCCAGCAGCTTAGCAGGAACGGTTGAAAAACTGTTTTTT.